The clone carrying this T cell receptor (beta chain) was observed at least ten times. TCRdb fed the 5' RACE reads into MiXCR, producing one record per CDR3 protein. The table lists some 31,000 distinct CDR3 sequences, approximately 4.5% of them singletons, with 20% to 25% in the top ten. The sample comes from a study of neurological immune-mediated disorders. The CDR3 is 17 amino acids. With V trimmed by 0 bases and J by 4 bases, 7 bases remained unmatched. The germline gives CDR1 MNHEY, CDR2 SVGEGT. This clonotype was sampled from a young man in good health. Sequenced: PBMCs. The chain carries TRBV6-2 or TRBV6-3 and TRBJ2-1; 9 bases are shared with TRBD1. This CDR3 reads CASSYSSGTGTYNEQFF. The CDR3, as DNA: TGTGCCAGCAGTTACTCGTCCGGGACAGGGACTTACAATGAGCAGTTCTTC.